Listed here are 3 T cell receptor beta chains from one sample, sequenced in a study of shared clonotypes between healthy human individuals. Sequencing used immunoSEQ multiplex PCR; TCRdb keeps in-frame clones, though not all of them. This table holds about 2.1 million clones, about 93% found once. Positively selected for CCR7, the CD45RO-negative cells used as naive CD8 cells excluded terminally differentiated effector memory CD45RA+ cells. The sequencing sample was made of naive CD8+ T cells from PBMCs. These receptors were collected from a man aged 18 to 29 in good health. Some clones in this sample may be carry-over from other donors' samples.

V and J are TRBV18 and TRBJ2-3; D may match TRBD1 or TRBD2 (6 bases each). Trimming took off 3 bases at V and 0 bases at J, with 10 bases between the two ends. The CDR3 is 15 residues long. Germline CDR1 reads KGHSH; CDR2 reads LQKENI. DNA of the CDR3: TGTGCCAGCTCACCCGGGGGCGGGAGCACAGATACGCAGTATTTT. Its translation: CASSPGGGSTDTQYF.

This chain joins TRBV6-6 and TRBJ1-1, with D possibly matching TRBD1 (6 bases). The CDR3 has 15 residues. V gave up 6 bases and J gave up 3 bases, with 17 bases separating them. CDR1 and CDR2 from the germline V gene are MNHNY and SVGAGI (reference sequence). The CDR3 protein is CASSSWTKGDTEAFF. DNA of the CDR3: TGTGCCAGCAGCTCATGGACTAAGGGGGACACTGAAGCTTTCTTT.

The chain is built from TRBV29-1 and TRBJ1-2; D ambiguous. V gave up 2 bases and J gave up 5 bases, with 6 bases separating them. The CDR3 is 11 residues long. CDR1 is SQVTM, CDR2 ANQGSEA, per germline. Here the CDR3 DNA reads TGCAGCGTTGAAATGGGATATGGCTACACCTTC. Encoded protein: CSVEMGYGYTF.